Listed below are T cell receptor beta chains from one sample, sequenced in a study of control samples from healthy donors and cancer patients. Method: immunoSEQ multiplex PCR; TCRdb's copy keeps in-frame clones and lacks some. The sample consists of about 120,000 clones, roughly nine tenths of them appearing once. Sequences were obtained from blood. Receptor source: a woman in her late teens or twenties in good health. Each CDR3 is given with its conserved first and last residue. D genes are given only for firm matches. Size values are once, few and many counts, or a class for expanded clones, and some rows have none.

TRBJ2-7 TRBD2 - TRBV27 TGTGCCAGCAGCCCACCAGCGGGGGTCCAGTACTTC CASSPPAGVQYF
TRBJ1-1 - - TRBV14 TGTGCCAGCAGCCGCCCGGGACGGAGGAACACTGAAGCTTTCTTT CASSRPGRRNTEAFF
TRBJ1-4 - - TRBV30 TGTGCCTGGAGTCCACCAGACAGTACCCGACTTAAAGACTTT CAWSPPDSTRLKDF
TRBJ2-7 - - TRBV5-4 TGTGCCAGCAGCCTCCCGGGGAACGAGCAGTACTTC CASSLPGNEQYF
TRBJ1-2 - - TRBV6-5 TGTGCCAGCAACGACCACGGGGGCCTGGACTATGGCTACACCTTC CASNDHGGLDYGYTF
TRBJ2-1 - once TRBV24-1 TGTGCCACCAGTGATTTAGGTCCTATTTATGAGCAGTTCTTC CATSDLGPIYEQFF
TRBJ2-7 - - TRBV27 TGTGCCAGCAGTCCTAGCTCGGGATCTCTTTCCTACGAGCAGTACTTC CASSPSSGSLSYEQYF
TRBJ2-5 - - TRBV7-9 TGTGCCAGCAGCTTAATGTATACGGGAATCGAAGAGACCCAGTACTTC CASSLMYTGIEETQYF
TRBJ1-2 - - TRBV5-5 TGTGCCAGCAGCTTGGCAGGGGAGTACGGCTACACCTTC CASSLAGEYGYTF
TRBJ1-3 TRBD1 - TRBV13 TGTGCCAGCAGCCTACAGGGGATTGGAAACACCATATATTTT CASSLQGIGNTIYF
TRBJ2-7 - - TRBV9 TGTGCCAGCAGCGTAGCGGGGATTATGACAATGCCCATACTCTACGAGCAGTACTTC CASSVAGIMTMPILYEQYF
TRBJ2-7 - - TRBV18 TGTGCCAGCTCACCACTGTCCTCCTCCTACGAGCAGTACTTC CASSPLSSSYEQYF
TRBJ2-3 TRBD2 - TRBV10-1 TGCGCCAGCAGTGAAACGGGGGGATTCACAGATACGCAGTATTTT CASSETGGFTDTQYF
TRBJ1-1 - - TRBV21-1 TGTGCCAGCTCCCCAAGTACGACTACTCAGGGCGCAGCTTTCTTT CASSPSTTTQGAAFF
TRBJ1-4 TRBD1 - TRBV5-4 TGTGCCAGCAGCCACCGGACAGGGGAAGGGGAAAAACTGTTTTTT CASSHRTGEGEKLFF
TRBJ2-3 - - TRBV7-7 TGTGCCAGCAGCTTATTCAGGGAGGCGGATACGCAGTATTTT CASSLFREADTQYF
TRBJ2-1 TRBD2 once TRBV24-1 TGTGCCACCAGTGATGCCCCGCGGGGACTAGCGTACCCAAGCTCCTACAATGAGCAGTTCTTC CATSDAPRGLAYPSSYNEQFF
TRBJ1-2 TRBD1 - TRBV10-1 TGCGCCAGCAGTGAAGGGGGCTGGCGAGGCTACACCTTC CASSEGGWRGYTF
TRBJ2-7 TRBD1 - TRBV7-9 TGTGCCAGCAGCTCGCCACAGGGGGCGAACGAGCAGTACTTC CASSSPQGANEQYF
TRBJ2-1 TRBD2 once TRBV2 TGTGCCAGCAGTGAGATGTATCCGCGGGGGGACAATGAGCAGTTCTTC CASSEMYPRGDNEQFF
TRBJ1-4 - - TRBV3-1/TRBV3-2 TGTGCCAGCAGCCAAGATGTCGGGAACCGTTGGCGGGTAGGGCTGTTTTTT CASSQDVGNRWRVGLFF
TRBJ1-1 - - TRBV19 TGTGCCAGTAGTATCTTAGGGGCCGAGAACACTGAAGCTTTCTTT CASSILGAENTEAFF
TRBJ2-1 - - TRBV7-9 TGTGCCAGCAGCTGGGATAATGAGCAGTTCTTC CASSWDNEQFF
TRBJ1-3 - - TRBV5-6 TGTGCCAGCAGCCTTCCTGGAAACACCATATATTTT CASSLPGNTIYF
TRBJ1-6 TRBD1 - TRBV27 TGTGCCAGCAGTTTAGGGGACAGGGTGAATTCACCCCTCCACTTT CASSLGDRVNSPLHF
TRBJ2-7 - - TRBV6-5 TGTGCCAGCACAAAAGACAGGCTTTCCTACGAGCAGTACTTC CASTKDRLSYEQYF
TRBJ2-1 TRBD2 once TRBV5-1 TGCGCCAGCAGCTTGGCGCTTTCTAGCGGGGGTAAGGAGTTCTTC CASSLALSSGGKEFF
TRBJ1-6 - - TRBV4-3 TGCGCCAGCAGCCCCGAGAGTCCGGGGGCGGTTAATTCACCCCTCCACTTT CASSPESPGAVNSPLHF
TRBJ1-1 - - TRBV20-1 TGCAGTGCTAGTGAGTGGGGGAACACTGAAGCTTTCTTT CSASEWGNTEAFF
TRBJ2-1 - - TRBV5-1 TGCGCCAGCAGCAGACGACTCCTAGGTGGTAGCCTAGAAAGGTCTGGTGAGCAGTTCTTC CASSRRLLGGSLERSGEQFF
TRBJ2-6 - - TRBV5-1 TGCGCCAGCAGCCCATCAAGTGGGGCCAACGTCCTGACTTTC CASSPSSGANVLTF
TRBJ2-5 - - TRBV7-6 TGTGCCAGCAGCTTAGAAGCTCACAGCTCCCTGGGGGAGACCCAGTACTTC CASSLEAHSSLGETQYF
TRBJ1-1 TRBD1 - TRBV19 TGTGCCAGTAGTACCTTATTGACAGGGGCTGAAGCTTTCTTT CASSTLLTGAEAFF
TRBJ1-5 - few TRBV6-1 TGTGCCAGCAGTGACCTCTACAGGCCGAATAGCAATCAGCCCCAGCATTTT CASSDLYRPNSNQPQHF
TRBJ2-5 TRBD2 - TRBV28 TGTGCCAGCAGGACCGCCGGACTAGCGGGAGGTAAAGAGACCCAGTACTTC CASRTAGLAGGKETQYF
TRBJ2-1 TRBD1 - TRBV4-3 TGCGCCAGCAGCCAGGGGACAGGGAGATGGGATGAGCAGTTCTTC CASSQGTGRWDEQFF
TRBJ2-5 TRBD1 - TRBV7-9 TGTGCCAGCAGCCATTCGACAGGGCAAGAGACCCAGTACTTC CASSHSTGQETQYF
TRBJ2-1 TRBD1 once TRBV14 TGTGCCAGCAGCCAAGGACCGGGACAGGGGCTCTACAATGAGCAGTTCTTC CASSQGPGQGLYNEQFF
TRBJ1-2 - - TRBV28 TGTGCCAGCAGGGGGGATTCCCCCAGCTATGGCTACACCTTC CASRGDSPSYGYTF
TRBJ2-7 TRBD2 - TRBV5-1 TGCGCCAGCAGCTTGGAGGACTCTCGAGCGGGGGGTTACGGCGGGACACCCTACGAGCAGTACTTC CASSLEDSRAGGYGGTPYEQYF
TRBJ1-2 TRBD1 - TRBV6-2/TRBV6-3 TGTGCCAGCAGTTTCTATTCTCCACAGGGGGCAGGTGGCTACACCTTC CASSFYSPQGAGGYTF
TRBJ2-1 - - TRBV10-3 TGTGCCATCAGTGATAATGGGAACAATGAGCAGTTCTTC CAISDNGNNEQFF
TRBJ2-3 - - TRBV6-4 TGTGCCAGCAGTGCAGGGACCGGCACAGATACGCAGTATTTT CASSAGTGTDTQYF
TRBJ2-7 - - TRBV20-1 TGCAGTGCTAGTCGGATTGCCTACGAGCAGTACTTC CSASRIAYEQYF
TRBJ2-1 TRBD1 - TRBV4-2 TGTGCCAGCAGCCAAGAGACAGGGGGCAATGAGCAGTTCTTC CASSQETGGNEQFF
TRBJ2-3 - - TRBV3-1/TRBV3-2 TGTGCCAGCAGCCAGAGAACAGATACGCAGTATTTT CASSQRTDTQYF
TRBJ2-6 TRBD1 - TRBV2 TGTGCCAGCAGTAACCCGGAGGGACAGGGAGAGGCTGGGGCCAACGTCCTGACTTTC CASSNPEGQGEAGANVLTF
TRBJ2-5 - - TRBV7-2 TGTGCCAGCAGCTTAGTAGAGACCCAGTACTTC CASSLVETQYF
TRBJ2-3 - - TRBV24-1 TGTGCCACCAGTGATGGAGACAAAAGCACAGATACGCAGTATTTT CATSDGDKSTDTQYF